The clone carrying this T cell receptor (beta chain) has just one count. Its antigen is unknown. People who had autoimmune disease history or systemic immunosuppression were excluded. The data are from a study of OX40 agonist ivuxolimab in advanced cancers. Across the whole study: The patients' treatment was ivuxolimab, an agonistic anti-OX40 (CD134) antibody. Of the patients, three showed partial responses, one with hepatocellular carcinoma and two with cutaneous melanoma. Points from the study as a whole: Clones of CD4+ and CD8+ blood T cells grew by week 6 at doses of 0.1 to 3.0 mg/kg.

Only in-frame clones appear in the TCRdb table, and some are missing; sequencing was by immunoSEQ multiplex PCR. The sample contains fewer than 100,000 clones, more than 70% of which appear only once. This CDR3 contains 17 residues. The V end lost 0 bases, the J end lost 2 bases, and 15 bases lay between the germline ends. Germline V gene data show CDR1 as MGHRA and CDR2 as YSYEKL. This material consisted of CD4+ or CD8+ T cells sorted from blood, taken in a trial of the OX40 agonist ivuxolimab. The sequence derives from an adult with an advanced solid tumor such as melanoma, head and neck, liver or kidney cancer. V usage is TRBV4-1 and J usage is TRBJ2-3, with D possibly matching TRBD2 (7 bases). CDR3 sequence reads: CASSQEGGRGYTDTQYF. The CDR3 DNA follows: TGCGCCAGCAGCCAAGAGGGGGGGCGGGGATACACAGATACGCAGTATTTT.